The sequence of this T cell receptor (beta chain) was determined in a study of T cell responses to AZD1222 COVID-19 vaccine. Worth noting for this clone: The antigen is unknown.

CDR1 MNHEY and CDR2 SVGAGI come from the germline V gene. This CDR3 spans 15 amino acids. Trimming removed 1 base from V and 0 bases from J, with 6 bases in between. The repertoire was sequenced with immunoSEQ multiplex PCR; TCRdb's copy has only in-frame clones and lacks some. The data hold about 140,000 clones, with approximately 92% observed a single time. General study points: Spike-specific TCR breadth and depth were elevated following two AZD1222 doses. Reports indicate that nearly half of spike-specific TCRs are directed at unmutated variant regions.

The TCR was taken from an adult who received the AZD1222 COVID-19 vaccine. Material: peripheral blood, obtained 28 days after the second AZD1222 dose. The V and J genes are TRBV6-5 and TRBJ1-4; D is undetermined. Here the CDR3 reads CASSYYGATNEKLFF. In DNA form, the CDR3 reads TGTGCCAGCAGTTACTATGGAGCAACTAATGAAAAACTGTTTTTT.